This is a list of T cell receptor beta chains from one sample in a study of blood T cell repertoires in COVID-19. Using immunoSEQ multiplex PCR, the repertoire was profiled, and TCRdb retains in-frame clones only, with some absent. The table includes about 350,000 clones, roughly 90% detected once. The sequencing input was peripheral blood. These receptors all stem from a woman between 55 and 75 years old with COVID-19, enrolled during active disease. Each CDR3 is given with its conserved first and last residue. Fields, in order: D gene, clone size, J gene, V gene, CDR3 DNA, CDR3 protein. The D gene is left open where the match is weak. Not all rows give a size; the values are once, few, many and, for expanded clones, a class.

d_call: TRBD1; clone_size: -; j_call: TRBJ1-2; v_call: TRBV7-3; cdr3_nt: TGTGCCAGCAGCTTAAATGCCGTGGGACAGGGATATGGCTACACCTTC; cdr3_aa: CASSLNAVGQGYGYTF
d_call: -; clone_size: -; j_call: TRBJ1-1; v_call: TRBV13; cdr3_nt: TGTGCCAGCAGCTTCGGAGGGCGCGGGATCCTTGGGACTGAAGCTTTCTTT; cdr3_aa: CASSFGGRGILGTEAFF
d_call: -; clone_size: -; j_call: TRBJ1-2; v_call: TRBV7-2; cdr3_nt: TGTGCCAGCAGCGCGGCGTTGGGGCGGCATGGCTACACCTTC; cdr3_aa: CASSAALGRHGYTF
d_call: TRBD1; clone_size: -; j_call: TRBJ1-2; v_call: TRBV7-2; cdr3_nt: TGTGCCAGCAGCCCTCAGGGTTGGGACAGGGGTAGCTACACCTTC; cdr3_aa: CASSPQGWDRGSYTF
d_call: -; clone_size: -; j_call: TRBJ1-1; v_call: TRBV6-5; cdr3_nt: TGTGCCAGCAGTCCCGACAGTAACACTGAAGCTTTCTTT; cdr3_aa: CASSPDSNTEAFF
d_call: TRBD1; clone_size: -; j_call: TRBJ1-2; v_call: TRBV5-4; cdr3_nt: TGTGCCAGCAGCTTTGACAGGGGTGGTGGCTACACCTTC; cdr3_aa: CASSFDRGGGYTF
d_call: TRBD2; clone_size: -; j_call: TRBJ2-1; v_call: TRBV18; cdr3_nt: TGTGCCAGCTCACAACAGAGCGGGGGGTACAATGAGCAGTTCTTC; cdr3_aa: CASSQQSGGYNEQFF
d_call: -; clone_size: -; j_call: TRBJ2-2; v_call: TRBV27; cdr3_nt: TGTGCCAGCAGGCGGATTGGTTACGGGGAGCTGTTTTTT; cdr3_aa: CASRRIGYGELFF
d_call: -; clone_size: -; j_call: TRBJ2-7; v_call: TRBV3-1/TRBV3-2; cdr3_nt: TGTGCCAGCAGCCAAGGGTACAGCTACACCTACGAGCAGTACTTC; cdr3_aa: CASSQGYSYTYEQYF
d_call: -; clone_size: -; j_call: TRBJ1-1; v_call: TRBV27; cdr3_nt: TGTGCCAGCAGTTTAGACTCGAACACTGAAGCTTTCTTT; cdr3_aa: CASSLDSNTEAFF
d_call: -; clone_size: -; j_call: TRBJ1-2; v_call: TRBV11-2; cdr3_nt: TGTGCCGGCGGGGTTCTCGGGGCTAACTATGGCTACACCTTC; cdr3_aa: CAGGVLGANYGYTF
d_call: TRBD1; clone_size: once; j_call: TRBJ2-3; v_call: TRBV2; cdr3_nt: TGTGCCAGCAGTGACAGGGGGCCTAAGGTAGATACGCAGTATTTT; cdr3_aa: CASSDRGPKVDTQYF
d_call: -; clone_size: -; j_call: TRBJ2-2; v_call: TRBV11-2; cdr3_nt: TGTGCCAGCAGCTTTCTGCGCACCGGGGAGCTGTTTTTT; cdr3_aa: CASSFLRTGELFF
d_call: -; clone_size: -; j_call: TRBJ2-5; v_call: TRBV5-8; cdr3_nt: TGTGCCAGCAGCTTACAACAGATGTACCAAGAGACCCAGTACTTC; cdr3_aa: CASSLQQMYQETQYF
d_call: TRBD1; clone_size: -; j_call: TRBJ1-1; v_call: TRBV5-1; cdr3_nt: TGCGCCAGCAGCCCAGGGGGTTGGGTGAACACTGAAGCTTTCTTT; cdr3_aa: CASSPGGWVNTEAFF
d_call: TRBD1; clone_size: -; j_call: TRBJ1-1; v_call: TRBV6-2/TRBV6-3; cdr3_nt: TGTGCCAGCAGTCTACAGGGGTTCTGGGCTGAAGCTTTCTTT; cdr3_aa: CASSLQGFWAEAFF
d_call: TRBD1; clone_size: once; j_call: TRBJ1-5; v_call: TRBV7-4; cdr3_nt: TGTGCCAGCAGCTTCCCGGGACAGGGTTTCCGCAATCAGCCCCAGCATTTT; cdr3_aa: CASSFPGQGFRNQPQHF
d_call: TRBD1; clone_size: once; j_call: TRBJ1-1; v_call: TRBV5-1; cdr3_nt: TGCGCCAGCAGCTTGGGGACAGGGGACACTGAAGCTTTCTTT; cdr3_aa: CASSLGTGDTEAFF
d_call: TRBD2; clone_size: -; j_call: TRBJ2-7; v_call: TRBV29-1; cdr3_nt: TGCAGCGCTGAGACGACTAGCGGGGGTTACGAGCAGTACTTC; cdr3_aa: CSAETTSGGYEQYF
d_call: TRBD2; clone_size: -; j_call: TRBJ2-5; v_call: TRBV5-6; cdr3_nt: TGTGCCAGCAGCTTCGGGCTAGCGGGGGAAGAGACCCAGTACTTC; cdr3_aa: CASSFGLAGEETQYF
d_call: -; clone_size: -; j_call: TRBJ1-4; v_call: TRBV30; cdr3_nt: TGTGCCTGGAGTGTACGTCCAGGGGTCCGGGAAAAACTGTTTTTT; cdr3_aa: CAWSVRPGVREKLFF
d_call: TRBD2; clone_size: -; j_call: TRBJ2-1; v_call: TRBV15; cdr3_nt: TGTGCCACCAGCAGTTTGACTAGCGGGGGGGTTAATGAGCAGTTCTTC; cdr3_aa: CATSSLTSGGVNEQFF
d_call: TRBD2; clone_size: -; j_call: TRBJ2-5; v_call: TRBV6-2/TRBV6-3; cdr3_nt: TGTGCCAGCAGTTTCCTTTACGACTTATGGCTAGCGGGCCGGGGAGAGACCCAGTACTTC; cdr3_aa: CASSFLYDLWLAGRGETQYF
d_call: -; clone_size: -; j_call: TRBJ2-2; v_call: TRBV4-3; cdr3_nt: TGCGCCAGCAGCCAAGCCGAGGCCGGGGAGCTGTTTTTT; cdr3_aa: CASSQAEAGELFF
d_call: TRBD1; clone_size: -; j_call: TRBJ1-2; v_call: TRBV5-4; cdr3_nt: TGTGCCAGCAGCTTGGGGGCAGGGACAGAAAACTATGGCTACACCTTC; cdr3_aa: CASSLGAGTENYGYTF
d_call: TRBD1; clone_size: -; j_call: TRBJ2-5; v_call: TRBV5-1; cdr3_nt: TGCGCCAGCAGCTTGGAGGGACAGAGGGAGACCCAGTACTTC; cdr3_aa: CASSLEGQRETQYF
d_call: TRBD2; clone_size: -; j_call: TRBJ2-5; v_call: TRBV19; cdr3_nt: TGTGCCAGTAGCCTCCGGCGGGGGAGCGAAGAGACCCAGTACTTC; cdr3_aa: CASSLRRGSEETQYF
d_call: -; clone_size: -; j_call: TRBJ2-3; v_call: TRBV6-5; cdr3_nt: TGTGCCAGCAGACCTTACGGGGAGACAGATACGCAGTATTTT; cdr3_aa: CASRPYGETDTQYF
d_call: -; clone_size: once; j_call: TRBJ1-5; v_call: TRBV30; cdr3_nt: TGTGCCTGGAGAGGCGGCAATAGCAATCAGCCCCAGCATTTT; cdr3_aa: CAWRGGNSNQPQHF
d_call: -; clone_size: -; j_call: TRBJ1-4; v_call: TRBV23-1; cdr3_nt: TGCGCCAGCAGTCGCATCAGGGGTTCGGGCGATGAAAAACTGTTTTTT; cdr3_aa: CASSRIRGSGDEKLFF
d_call: -; clone_size: -; j_call: TRBJ1-2; v_call: TRBV6-5; cdr3_nt: TGTGCCAGCAGTTATCATCAGGGGCAAAACTATGGCTACACCTTC; cdr3_aa: CASSYHQGQNYGYTF
d_call: TRBD1; clone_size: -; j_call: TRBJ2-7; v_call: TRBV6-5; cdr3_nt: TGTGCCAGCAGTTACGAGATATTCAGGGGGCTAACCCGCCAGTACTTC; cdr3_aa: CASSYEIFRGLTRQYF
d_call: -; clone_size: -; j_call: TRBJ1-1; v_call: TRBV6-5; cdr3_nt: TGTGCCAGCAGCGGGTACTACACTGAAGCTTTCTTT; cdr3_aa: CASSGYYTEAFF